This paragraph reports one TCR beta chain. This clonotype has more than one count but fewer than ten. No antigen is known for it. There are no base qualities to consult, and no much larger clone falls within one base. Data came from an Illumina NovaSeq 6000. Using 5'RACE with constant-segment primers, TCRalpha and TCRbeta cDNA libraries were constructed, with sample barcodes and unique molecular identifiers added in the process. Trizol reagent was used to extract RNA from every sample. The libraries were amplified in two PCR steps, and the second step added a second sample barcode and Illumina TruSeq adapters. The libraries were sequenced on an Illumina NovaSeq using 2 x 150 bp paired-end reads. Processing in the source paper ran as follows. The reads were demultiplexed and collapsed into UMI-guided consensus sequences using migec v1.2.7. Using mixcr v2.1.11, the UMI consensuses were aligned to TRA and TRB V and J templates and assembled into clonotypes. A clonotype was counted as expanded or contracted only when both edgeR and NoisET called the clonotype significant, with the noise models trained on biological replicates. edgeR calls used a false discovery rate-adjusted p below 0.01 and a log2 fold-change threshold of 1. As an exploratory analysis of dynamics, max-normalized trajectories of the 1000 most abundant clonotypes were examined with PCA combined with hierarchical clustering. Separately sequenced CD4+ and CD8+ repertoires were used to assign the CD4 or CD8 phenotype of responding clones. In TCRdb, the public reads were trimmed at Q25 with fastp and aligned with MiXCR, with productive beta chains retained. Each record represents a unique CDR3 protein, reported with the most common genes and DNA among its rows. The V and J calls shown here were made by TCRdb, not taken from the authors' results. For this sample the table gives hundreds of thousands of distinct CDR3 sequences, of which roughly 20% were detected only once. Of the sample, about 8.7% falls within the top ten clones.

This specimen belongs to a study of T-cell memory formation after mild COVID-19 (dated by TCRdb to the early 2020s). For the wider study: TCR sequence clusters from the two donors were largely donor specific. In two donors, T-cell clones that expanded and contracted after mild COVID-19 were followed by sequencing TCRalpha and TCRbeta repertoires longitudinally. The cohort comprised two young, previously healthy adult volunteers, one female and one male. Points the paper makes about the study in general: Contracting CD4+ clones were found mainly in CM and EM memory subsets, while CD8+ clones were enriched in EMRA. The second-wave clones that peaked on day 37 were not confirmed to be SARS-CoV-2 specific. The study included only a couple of mild cases, and larger cohorts that include severe cases with pre-infection samples were judged to be necessary. Clones that contracted from day 15 to 85 showed balanced CD4/CD8 phenotypes, whereas a second wave of clones that expanded from day 15 to 37 leaned towards CD4+. Some responding clones were found in pre-infection memory, which suggests that pre-existing cross-reactive memory T cells took part in the SARS-CoV-2 response.

Ficoll-Paque density gradient centrifugation was the method used to isolate PBMCs. The source is an adult woman who had mild COVID-19 (a few samples of this study predate the infection). The sample titles of this study are shuffled in the database, so cell type and time point are left out; the donor was told from shared clones. Sequenced: PBMCs or a T cell subset sorted from them (not recorded which).

This receptor carries the CDR3 CASSQGAGVETQYF. The bases are TGTGCCAGCAGCCAGGGCGCAGGGGTAGAGACCCAGTACTTC. Here the chain combines TRBV7-9 and TRBJ2-5, with TRBD1 perhaps the D gene, on 6 matching bases. Cut back by 5 bases and 4 bases, the V and J ends lie 14 bases apart. The CDR3 contains 14 residues, cysteine and phenylalanine counted. Only the CDR3 region is kept as DNA, spanning 42 bases read in frame from base 1. The germline V gene (reference sequence) gives CDR1 as SEHNR and CDR2 as FQNEAQ.